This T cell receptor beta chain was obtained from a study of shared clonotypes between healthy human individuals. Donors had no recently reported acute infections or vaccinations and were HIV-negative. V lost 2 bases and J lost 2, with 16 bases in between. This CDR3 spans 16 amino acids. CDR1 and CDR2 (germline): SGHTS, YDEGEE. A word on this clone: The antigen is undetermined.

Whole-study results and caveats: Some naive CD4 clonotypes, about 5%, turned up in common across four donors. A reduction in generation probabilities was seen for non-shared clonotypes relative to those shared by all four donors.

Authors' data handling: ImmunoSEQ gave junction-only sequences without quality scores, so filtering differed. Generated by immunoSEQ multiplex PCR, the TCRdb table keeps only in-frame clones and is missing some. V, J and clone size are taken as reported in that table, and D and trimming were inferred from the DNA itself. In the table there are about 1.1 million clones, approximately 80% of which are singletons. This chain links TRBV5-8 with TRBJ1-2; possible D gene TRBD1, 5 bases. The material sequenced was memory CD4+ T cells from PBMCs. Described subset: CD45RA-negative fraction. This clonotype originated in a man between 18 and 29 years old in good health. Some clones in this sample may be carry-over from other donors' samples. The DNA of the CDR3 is TGTGCCAGCAGCTTCCCCGGGGCCCGAGGGAACTATGGCTACACCTTC. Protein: CASSFPGARGNYGYTF.